The 28 T cell receptor beta chains below all came from one sample that was sequenced in a study of blood T cell repertoires in COVID-19. Assay: immunoSEQ multiplex PCR; the TCRdb copy retains only in-frame clones and omits some. Of some 110,000 clones listed, 84% are singletons. The material sequenced was PBMCs or T cells enriched from blood (not recorded which). These TCRs come from a woman aged 30 to 39 who had recovered from COVID-19.

This clone was counted between two and nine times. J is TRBJ2-3 and V is TRBV7-2, with 7 bases fitting TRBD2. The CDR3 covers 17 residues. V was clipped by 1 base and J by 0 bases; unmatched bases: 7. CDR1 is SGHTA and CDR2 is FQGNSA in the germline V gene. The CDR3 DNA sequence: TGTGCCAGCAGCTTAGGTCCCGCGGGACTAAGCACAGATACGCAGTATTTT. Translating gives CASSLGPAGLSTDTQYF. The entire variable domain, with the rest obtained from reference TRBV7-2 and TRBJ2-3, is as follows: GAGVSQSPSNKVTEKGKDVELRCDPISGHTALYWYRQSLGQGLEFLIYFQGNSAPDKSGLPSDRFSAERTGGSVSTLTIQRTQQEDSAVYLCASSLGPAGLSTDTQYFGPGTRLTVL.

This chain joins TRBV28 and TRBJ1-6; D gene unclear. Deletions cut 6 bases from V and 0 bases from J, with 15 bases between. The CDR3 runs to 17 residues. Germline CDR1 and CDR2: MDHEN and SYDVKM. CDR3 coding DNA: TGTGCCAGCAGCTGGGAGGGAAGGATCTCCTATAATTCACCCCTCCACTTT. Its protein is CASSWEGRISYNSPLHF.

The rearrangement links TRBV7-2 to TRBJ1-1; the match to TRBD1 covers 8 bases. Trimming cost V 7 bases and J 5 bases; bases outside gene matches: 9. The CDR3 extends over 14 amino acids. Germline V lookup: CDR1 SGHTA, CDR2 FQGNSA. The DNA of the CDR3 is TGTGCCAGCACCAGAGACAGGGGTGAGACTGAAGCTTTCTTT. Translating it yields CASTRDRGETEAFF.

This clone was seen more than once but under ten times. The chain joins TRBV6-2 or TRBV6-3 to TRBJ2-2; tentatively, D is TRBD1 (6 bases). The V end lost 6 bases, the J end lost 1 base, and 12 bases lay between the germline ends. CDR3 size: 15 residues. CDR1 and CDR2 from the germline V gene are MNHEY and SVGEGT. The CDR3 protein is CASSSNRVNTGELFF. The CDR3 DNA sequence: TGTGCCAGCAGCTCCAACAGGGTGAACACCGGGGAGCTGTTTTTT.

The CDR3 loop reads CASGLGLGVNTEAFF. The CDR3 DNA sequence: TGTGCCAGCGGCCTAGGGTTAGGGGTGAACACTGAAGCTTTCTTT. The chain carries TRBV7-6 and TRBJ1-1; D is perhaps TRBD1 (5 bases). In germline, CDR1 is SGHVS, CDR2 FNYEAQ. This CDR3 is built from 15 residues. V lost 8 bases to trimming and J lost 0 bases, with 16 bases between them.

This chain links TRBV28 with TRBJ1-5; no clear D. CDR1 and CDR2 (germline): MDHEN, SYDVKM. V lost 7 bases to trimming and J lost 1 base, with 11 bases between them. The CDR3 totals 14 residues. The CDR3 here is CASKRVLSNQPQHF. The CDR3 DNA sequence: TGTGCCAGCAAGAGGGTGTTGAGCAATCAGCCCCAGCATTTT.

In its sample, this clone was seen a few times. The genes are TRBV18 and TRBJ2-5; 9 nucleotides match TRBD1. The germline V gene encodes CDR1 KGHSH and CDR2 LQKENI. The CDR3 covers 18 residues. V dropped 2 bases and J dropped 0; count of bases not matched to a gene: 10. The CDR3 DNA reads as TGTGCCAGCTCACCAAAGAAAGGGACAGGGACGTACCAAGAGACCCAGTACTTC. Translating it yields CASSPKKGTGTYQETQYF.

The chain is built from TRBV9 and TRBJ2-2; 12 bases map to TRBD2. The V gene end was trimmed by 0 bases and the J gene end by 2 bases; junction bases not matched to a gene: 2. Germline values: CDR1 SGDLS, CDR2 YYNGEE. The CDR3 loop spans 17 amino acids. CDR3 nucleotides: TGTGCCAGCAGCGTAGGACTAGCGGGAGCCAACACCGGGGAGCTGTTTTTT. This translates into CASSVGLAGANTGELFF. The whole variable domain, filled in from reference TRBV9 and TRBJ2-2, reads DSGVTQTPKHLITATGQRVTLRCSPRSGDLSVYWYQQSLDQGLQFLIQYYNGEERAKGNILERFSAQQFPDLHSELNLSSLELGDSALYFCASSVGLAGANTGELFFGEGSRLTVL.

The chain joins TRBV5-4 to TRBJ1-4, with 9 nucleotides matching TRBD1. The germline gives CDR1 SGHNT, CDR2 YYREEE (reference sequence). This CDR3 comprises 16 residues. V trimming: 0 bases; J trimming: 2 bases; junction bases outside the gene matches: 2. This chain's CDR3 is CASSLGTGDTNEKLFF. Written as DNA, the CDR3 is TGTGCCAGCAGCTTGGGGACAGGGGACACTAATGAAAAACTGTTTTTT.

V is TRBV6-2 or TRBV6-3 and J is TRBJ1-5; TRBD1 might be the D (6 bases). CDR3 length equals 14 residues. CDR1 MNHEY and CDR2 SVGEGT come from the germline V gene. The V and J ends lost 2 bases and 7 bases respectively, with 12 bases between them. CDR3 region: CASSYGGAGQPQHF. CDR3 coding DNA: TGTGCCAGCAGTTACGGGGGGGCAGGGCAGCCCCAGCATTTT.

The rearrangement links TRBV5-6 to TRBJ2-5; a weak D match, TRBD1 (5 bases). The CDR3 spans 13 residues. Germline V gives CDR1 SGHDT, CDR2 YYEEEE. The V end lost 0 bases, the J end lost 4 bases, and 7 bases lay between the germline ends. The CDR3 is CASSLAGPETQYF. The CDR3 DNA reads TGTGCCAGCAGCTTGGCAGGGCCAGAGACCCAGTACTTC.

J is TRBJ2-2 and V is TRBV7-2; no clear D. Germline CDR1 reads SGHTA; CDR2 reads FQGNSA. This CDR3 has 15 amino acids. V lost 2 bases, J lost 5 bases, and 12 bases lay in between. The CDR3 DNA reads TGTGCCAGCAGCTTAAGGTACAGAACAACCGGGGAGCTGTTTTTT. It yields the protein CASSLRYRTTGELFF. The entire variable domain, with the rest obtained from reference TRBV7-2 and TRBJ2-2, is as follows: GAGVSQSPSNKVTEKGKDVELRCDPISGHTALYWYRQSLGQGLEFLIYFQGNSAPDKSGLPSDRFSAERTGGSVSTLTIQRTQQEDSAVYLCASSLRYRTTGELFFGEGSRLTVL.

The chain combines TRBV6-5 with TRBJ1-2; tentatively, D is TRBD1 (5 bases). With 6 bases removed from V and 7 bases from J, the gap between germline ends came to 12 bases. Germline V gene sequence: CDR1 MNHEY, CDR2 SVGAGI. This CDR3 is 12 amino acids long. The CDR3 coding sequence is TGTGCCAGCAGGGGACTGCTTGGTGGCTACACCTTC. It encodes CASRGLLGGYTF.

The chain recombines TRBV7-2 with TRBJ1-4; D remains unclear. The CDR3 contains 14 residues. Between the trimmed V and J ends, which lost 5 bases and 4 bases, there was a span of 11 bases. Germline CDR1 SGHTA, CDR2 FQGNSA. The CDR3 coding sequence is TGTGCCAGCAGCCCGGTGGGCAGTAATGAAAAACTGTTTTTT. Its protein is CASSPVGSNEKLFF.

The gene calls are TRBV5-6 and TRBJ2-3; TRBD1 might be the D (5 bases). Trimming stripped 4 bases from V and 4 bases from J, with 16 bases between. CDR1 is SGHDT and CDR2 is YYEEEE in the germline V gene. This CDR3 spans 15 amino acids. Written as DNA, the CDR3 is TGTGCCAGCAGCCCGGACAACTTTGGGGCAGATACGCAGTATTTT. It encodes CASSPDNFGADTQYF.

The rearrangement joins TRBV6-6 to TRBJ2-5, with D maybe TRBD1 (6 bases). Germline CDR1 reads MNHNY; CDR2 reads SVGAGI (reference sequence). Between the trimmed V and J ends, which lost 2 bases and 1 base, there was a span of 11 bases. The CDR3 is 15 residues long. The CDR3: CASSYPTGPQETQYF. The CDR3 nucleotides read TGTGCCAGCAGTTACCCCACAGGGCCCCAAGAGACCCAGTACTTC.

As for this clone: Germline is not matched at one junction end, which may reflect a read error. The chain couples TRBV6-5 to TRBJ1-2; 9 nucleotides agree with TRBD1. The germline V gene has CDR1 MNHEY and CDR2 SVGAGI. The CDR3 loop spans 14 amino acids. Written as DNA, the CDR3 is TGTGCCGGCAGCCTGGACAGGGGATCCTATGGCTACACCTTC. Amino acid sequence: CAGSLDRGSYGYTF.

Written as DNA, the CDR3 is TGTGCCAGCAGCCGGGACTCCACGGGCTATGGCTACACCTTC. Protein sequence: CASSRDSTGYGYTF. The rearrangement uses TRBV27 and TRBJ1-2, with a weak D call TRBD1 (5 bases). V shed 6 bases and J shed 4 bases, with 15 bases lying between them. Germline CDR1 MNHEY, CDR2 SMNVEV (reference sequence). The CDR3 loop spans 14 amino acids.

J is TRBJ2-3 and V is TRBV7-8; 12 nucleotides line up with TRBD2. J was trimmed by 0 bases and V by 1 base; bases with no gene match: 11. The CDR3 totals 20 residues. Germline V gene sequence: CDR1 SGHVS, CDR2 FQNEAQ. The CDR3 is CASSLVIGLAGGYSTDTQYF. The CDR3 DNA is TGTGCCAGCAGCTTAGTCATCGGGCTAGCGGGAGGGTATAGCACAGATACGCAGTATTTT.

The rearrangement joins TRBV18 to TRBJ2-4; 7 nucleotides line up with TRBD1. After removal of 3 bases from V and 5 bases from J, the junction contained 1 base not matched to a gene. CDR3 length equals 13 residues. Looked up from germline, CDR1 is KGHSH and CDR2 is LQKENI. The CDR3 region is CASSPQGENIQYF. The DNA of the CDR3 is TGTGCCAGCTCACCTCAGGGGGAAAACATTCAGTACTTC. The variable domain in full, completed from reference TRBV18 and TRBJ2-4, reads NAGVMQNPRHLVRRRGQEARLRCSPMKGHSHVYWYRQLPEEGLKFMVYLQKENIIDESGMPKERFSAEFPKEGPSILRIQQVVRGDSAAYFCASSPQGENIQYFGAGTRLSVL.

V gene TRBV24-1 combines with J gene TRBJ2-1; TRBD2 aligns across 7 bases. Per germline, CDR1 KGHDR and CDR2 SFDVKD. The CDR3 is 13 residues long. The V and J ends lost 8 bases and 7 bases, in that order; junction bases with no gene match: 7. The CDR3 DNA reads TGTGCCACCAAACTGCTCGGGGGGAATGAGCAGTTCTTC. Residues: CATKLLGGNEQFF.

The chain links TRBV6-2 or TRBV6-3 to TRBJ2-4, with D possibly TRBD2 on 6 matching bases. CDR3 length: 15 amino acids. V was trimmed by 4 bases and J by 5 bases, leaving 15 bases between them. In germline, CDR1 is MNHEY, CDR2 SVGEGT. CDR3 sequence reads: CASSLEGRRENIQYF. CDR3 nucleotide sequence: TGTGCCAGCAGTTTGGAGGGAAGGAGGGAAAACATTCAGTACTTC.

The chain links TRBV7-8 to TRBJ1-5; D is unresolved. The V gene lost 1 base and the J gene lost 0 bases, with 7 bases spanning the gap. CDR1 and CDR2 (germline): SGHVS, FQNEAQ. The CDR3 contains 15 residues. The chain's CDR3 is CASSLGGDSNQPQHF. DNA for the CDR3: TGTGCCAGCAGCTTAGGCGGAGATAGCAATCAGCCCCAGCATTTT. Combining the CDR3 with reference TRBV7-8 and TRBJ1-5 gives the whole variable domain GAGVSQSPRYKVAKRGQDVALRCDPISGHVSLFWYQQALGQGPEFLTYFQNEAQLDKSGLPSDRFFAERPEGSVSTLKIQRTQQEDSAVYLCASSLGGDSNQPQHFGDGTRLSIL.

This clone was recorded only once. The V gene is TRBV16, the J gene TRBJ2-7, with TRBD1 matching over 7 bases. Looked up from germline, CDR1 is KGHSY and CDR2 is FQNENV. The junction had 5 bases not matched to a gene; V was cut back by 4 bases and J by 5 bases. CDR3 length: 13 amino acids. In DNA form, the CDR3 reads TGTGCCAGCAGCCGACAGGGTGGCCACGAGCAGTACTTC. Its translation is CASSRQGGHEQYF.

This rearrangement joins TRBV3-1 (or the pseudogene TRBV3-2) to TRBJ1-2; the match to TRBD1 covers 9 bases. From germline, CDR1 is LGHDT and CDR2 YNNKEL (reference sequence). The V segment lost 0 bases and the J segment 8 bases; nucleotides outside the gene matches: 10. This CDR3 has 16 residues. The CDR3 reads CASSQDASRQGDGYTF. The CDR3 region has the DNA TGTGCCAGCAGCCAAGATGCTTCGCGACAGGGGGACGGCTACACCTTC.

The CDR3 DNA is TGTGCCAGCAGCTTAAAGGCTAGCGGTTTCACAGATACGCAGTATTTT. Residues: CASSLKASGFTDTQYF. The chain links TRBV7-9 to TRBJ2-3, with 7 bases identical to TRBD2. The CDR3 totals 16 residues. The V gene end was trimmed by 2 bases and the J gene end by 2 bases; junction bases not matched to a gene: 7. Per the germline V gene, CDR1 is SEHNR and CDR2 is FQNEAQ (reference sequence).

V usage is TRBV20-1 and J usage is TRBJ1-3, with TRBD1 identical over 10 bases. Germline V lookup: CDR1 DFQATT, CDR2 SNEGSKA (reference sequence). V shed 3 bases and J 3 bases; nucleotides not matched to a gene: 5. The CDR3 extends over 15 amino acids. CDR3 DNA: TGCAGTGCTAGTTTCGACAGGGGGCATGGAAACACCATATATTTT. This translates into CSASFDRGHGNTIYF.

The chain employs TRBV18 and TRBJ2-6, with D perhaps matching TRBD1 (5 bases). V was clipped by 6 bases and J by 1 base, with 10 bases between them. This CDR3 contains 15 residues. CDR1 and CDR2 from the germline V gene are KGHSH and LQKENI. Written as DNA, the CDR3 is TGTGCCAGCTCCCTACAGGCGTCTGGGGCCAACGTCCTGACTTTC. It specifies CASSLQASGANVLTF.